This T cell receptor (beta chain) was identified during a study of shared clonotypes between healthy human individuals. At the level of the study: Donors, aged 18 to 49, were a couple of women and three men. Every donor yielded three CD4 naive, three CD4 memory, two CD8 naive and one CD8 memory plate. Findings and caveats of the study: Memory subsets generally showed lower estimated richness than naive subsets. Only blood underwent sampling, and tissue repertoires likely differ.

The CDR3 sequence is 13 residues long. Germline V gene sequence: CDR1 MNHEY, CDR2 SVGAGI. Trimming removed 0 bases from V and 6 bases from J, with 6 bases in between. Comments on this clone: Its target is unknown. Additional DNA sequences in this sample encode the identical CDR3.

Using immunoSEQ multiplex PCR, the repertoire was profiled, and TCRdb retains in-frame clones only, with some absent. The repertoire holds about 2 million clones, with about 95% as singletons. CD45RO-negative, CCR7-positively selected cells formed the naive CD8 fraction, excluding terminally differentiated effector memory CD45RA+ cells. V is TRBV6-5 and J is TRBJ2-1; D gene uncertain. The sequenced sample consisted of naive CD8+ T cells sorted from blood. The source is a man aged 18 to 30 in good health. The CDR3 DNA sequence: TGTGCCAGCAGTTACTCATGGGGCAATGAGCAGTTCTTC. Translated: CASSYSWGNEQFF.